This record covers a single T cell receptor beta chain. The antigen is undetermined. The junction shows a germline mismatch at one end, possibly a read error. This record belongs to a study of cytomegalovirus exposure and HLA in healthy donors. Study details: Clustering assigned 81% of the approximately 370 genotyped donors to the Caucasian-associated ancestry cluster. Study-level points and caveats: The majority of TCR sequences were rare, yet some public TCRs appeared in many donors.

The CDR3 consists of 15 residues. Germline V gene lookup returns CDR1 LGHNA and CDR2 YNFKEQ. It was with 60 Vbeta and 13 Jbeta primers that the PCR ran. The table came from immunoSEQ multiplex PCR; TCRdb's copy has only in-frame clones and leaves some out. The sample holds roughly 86,000 clones, over 75% seen once. The V gene is TRBV4-2, the J gene TRBJ1-5; D is uncertain. The receptor was derived from a man over 45 in good health and CMV-seropositive. The sequencing input was PBMCs. CDR3 amino acids: CASSQDRSSNQPQNF. CDR3 DNA: TGTGCCAGCAGCCAAGATAGGAGTAGCAATCAGCCCCAGAATTTT.